This passage covers 5 T cell receptor beta chains from one sample sequenced in a study of blood T cell repertoires in COVID-19. Produced via immunoSEQ multiplex PCR; TCRdb's table is partial and in-frame only. The table includes 250,000 to 350,000 clones, around 87% detected once. The specimen sequenced was peripheral blood. The receptors were sampled from a woman aged 45-59 years who had recovered from COVID-19.

The chain uses TRBV10-1 and TRBJ2-5; TRBD2 aligns across 15 bases. Trimming removed 6 bases from V and 1 base from J; junction bases left unmatched: 12. The germline V gene has CDR1 WNHNN and CDR2 SYGVQD (reference sequence). This CDR3 contains 19 residues. The CDR3 DNA is TGCGCCAGCAGGGGGACCGGGACTAGCGGGAGGCGATTCCAAGAGACCCAGTACTTC. It translates to CASRGTGTSGRRFQETQYF.

Here the CDR3 DNA reads TGTGCCACCCGGTCGTCTGGGACAGGGGTTTTCACTGAAGCTTTCTTT. Amino acids: CATRSSGTGVFTEAFF. The rearrangement links TRBV19 to TRBJ1-1, with TRBD1 identical over 10 bases. This CDR3 has 16 residues. Germline assignment: CDR1 LNHDA and CDR2 SQIVND (reference sequence). V trimming: 10 bases; J trimming: 4 bases; junction bases outside the gene matches: 15. The full variable domain, completed using reference TRBV19 and TRBJ1-1, is DGGITQSPKYLFRKEGQNVTLSCEQNLNHDAMYWYRQDPGQGLRLIYYSQIVNDFQKGDIAEGYSVSREKKESFPLTVTSAQKNPTAFYLCATRSSGTGVFTEAFFGQGTRLTVV.

CDR3 DNA: TGTGCCAGCGCTAGCTGGGGGACAGGGGGCGCTAGGGGCAATCAGCCCCAGCATTTT. This sequence encodes CASASWGTGGARGNQPQHF. This chain joins TRBV27 and TRBJ1-5; 12 nucleotides line up with TRBD1. CDR1 is MNHEY, CDR2 SMNVEV, per germline (reference sequence). The CDR3 runs 19 residues. The V and J ends lost 8 bases and 2 bases, in that order; junction bases with no gene match: 16.

The chain uses TRBV6-2 or TRBV6-3 and TRBJ2-7; weak D call: TRBD1 (6 bases). The CDR3 is made up of 17 amino acids. V dropped 5 bases and J dropped 0 bases, with 20 bases sitting between them. Germline-derived CDR1 and CDR2 are MNHEY and SVGEGT. CDR3 loop: CASSSRQDTRNSYEQYF. In DNA, the CDR3 is TGTGCCAGCAGTAGTCGACAGGACACCCGGAACTCCTACGAGCAGTACTTC.

The chain recombines TRBV19 with TRBJ1-6; D call uncertain. The CDR3 covers 15 residues. The germline CDR1 and CDR2 sequences are LNHDA and SQIVND (reference sequence). The V end lost 3 bases, the J end lost 6 bases, and 12 bases lay between the germline ends. CDR3 nucleotides: TGTGCCAGTAGTATCCGAGGGATCGGTAATTCACCCCTCCACTTT. Amino acid sequence: CASSIRGIGNSPLHF.